One sample yielded the 25 T cell receptor beta chains listed below, sequenced in a study of identical twins. TCRdb fed the 5' RACE reads into MiXCR, producing one record per CDR3 protein. The sample has some 710,000 distinct CDR3 sequences, around 6.1% seen once. Source material: naive T cells sorted from blood. Receptors originate from a man aged 18-30 years in good health.

The chain joins TRBV20-1 to TRBJ2-1; no clear D. Trimming left V 6 bases short and J 8 bases short, with 26 bases between. Looked up from germline, CDR1 is DFQATT and CDR2 is SNEGSKA (reference sequence). The CDR3 spans 16 residues. The CDR3 here is CSAPPAMRLGRHEQFF. In nucleotides, the CDR3 is TGCAGTGCCCCGCCCGCGATGAGGCTCGGACGGCATGAGCAGTTCTTC.

This clonotype was recorded a few times. This chain uses TRBV30 with TRBJ2-5; weak D call: TRBD2 (6 bases). Looked up from germline, CDR1 is GTSNPN and CDR2 is SVGIG (reference sequence). This CDR3 has 13 residues. The V and J ends lost 2 bases and 4 bases respectively, with 11 bases between them. The CDR3 DNA sequence: TGTGCCTGGAGTACTATGGGGGGAGAGACCCAGTACTTC. Translated: CAWSTMGGETQYF. Complete variable domain (other parts from reference TRBV30 and TRBJ2-5): SQTIHQWPATLVQPVGSPLSLECTVEGTSNPNLYWYRQAAGRGLQLLFYSVGIGQISSEVPQNLSASRPQDRQFILSSKKLLLSDSGFYLCAWSTMGGETQYFGPGTRLLVL.

The table lists this clonotype with many counts. The chain uses TRBV20-1 and TRBJ2-1, with a possible D match to TRBD2 (5 bases). The CDR3 extends over 13 amino acids. Germline V gene sequence: CDR1 DFQATT, CDR2 SNEGSKA (reference sequence). With 0 bases removed from V and 7 bases from J, the gap between germline ends came to 10 bases. CDR3 amino acids: CSARDLLANEQFF. DNA of the CDR3: TGCAGTGCTAGAGATTTGTTAGCGAATGAGCAGTTCTTC.

This clonotype was seen many times. The V gene is TRBV5-1, the J gene TRBJ2-2; tentatively, D is TRBD1 or TRBD2 (5 bases each). V was clipped by 4 bases and J by 7 bases, with 17 bases between them. Germline V gives CDR1 SGHRS, CDR2 YFSETQ. The CDR3 consists of 15 residues. The CDR3 spells CASSGDDTNGGELFF. CDR3 bases: TGCGCCAGCAGCGGGGACGACACGAACGGCGGGGAGCTGTTTTTT.

This clonotype appeared many times. The V call is TRBV7-2, the J call TRBJ1-6; D gene uncertain. V was shortened by 3 bases and J by 0 bases, with 6 bases between the two germline ends. The CDR3 loop spans 15 amino acids. Per germline, CDR1 SGHTA and CDR2 FQGNSA. The CDR3 here is CASSFGSSYNSPLHF. CDR3 DNA sequence: TGTGCCAGCAGCTTCGGGAGCTCCTATAATTCACCCCTCCACTTT.

This clonotype was seen more than once but under ten times. V is TRBV3-1 and J is TRBJ2-2, with 9 bases fitting TRBD1. The CDR3 loop spans 15 amino acids. Germline V lookup: CDR1 LGHDT, CDR2 YNNKEL (reference sequence). J was trimmed by 1 base and V by 5 bases; bases with no gene match: 2. CDR3 amino acids: CASSRTGVNTGELFF. The CDR3 DNA reads TGTGCCAGCAGCAGGACAGGGGTGAACACCGGGGAGCTGTTTTTT.

This clonotype occurred many times. This chain connects TRBV5-5 to TRBJ2-7, with unresolved D. The CDR3 runs 12 residues. The V gene lost 3 bases and the J gene lost 2 bases, with 6 bases spanning the gap. Germline V CDR1 and CDR2: SGHKS, YYEKEE (reference sequence). This CDR3 is CASSSTTYEQYF. Here the CDR3 DNA reads TGTGCCAGCAGCTCTACTACCTACGAGCAGTACTTC.

The chain employs TRBV7-2 and TRBJ2-1; the match to TRBD1 covers 9 bases. V trimming: 4 bases; J trimming: 8 bases; junction bases outside the gene matches: 6. The CDR3 runs 14 residues. Germline assignment: CDR1 SGHTA and CDR2 FQGNSA. The CDR3 DNA reads TGTGCCAGCAGCTCCTCCGACAGGGGGTATGAGCAGTTCTTC. Protein sequence: CASSSSDRGYEQFF.

This clonotype occurred many times. The chain links TRBV5-1 to TRBJ1-6; D remains unclear. Per the germline V gene, CDR1 is SGHRS and CDR2 is YFSETQ. Trimming took 1 base from V and 7 from J, leaving 21 bases between them. There are 18 residues in the CDR3. The CDR3 region is CASSLTQLYEGLNSPLHF. For the CDR3, the DNA is TGCGCCAGCAGCTTGACCCAACTTTACGAAGGACTCAATTCACCCCTCCACTTT. The full variable domain, completed using reference TRBV5-1 and TRBJ1-6, is KAGVTQTPRYLIKTRGQQVTLSCSPISGHRSVSWYQQTPGQGLQFLFEYFSETQRNKGNFPGRFSGRQFSNSRSEMNVSTLELGDSALYLCASSLTQLYEGLNSPLHFGNGTRLTVT.

This clonotype was detected many times. V usage is TRBV20-1 and J usage is TRBJ2-7; 7 nucleotides agree with TRBD2. Germline assignment: CDR1 DFQATT and CDR2 SNEGSKA (reference sequence). Germline trimming cut 6 bases from V and 2 bases from J; bases unmatched to any gene: 7. The CDR3 covers 13 residues. The CDR3 region has the DNA TGCAGTGCGGGGACTATCTCACCCTACGAGCAGTACTTC. The encoded protein is CSAGTISPYEQYF.

The V call is TRBV4-1, the J call TRBJ2-2, with D unresolved. V was clipped by 0 bases and J by 5 bases, with 7 bases between them. This CDR3 comprises 14 residues. Germline V CDR1 and CDR2: MGHRA, YSYEKL. The CDR3 DNA follows: TGCGCCAGCAGCCAAGAACGTCTTACCGGGGAGCTGTTTTTT. Translation gives CASSQERLTGELFF.

This clonotype appeared a few times. The V call is TRBV29-1, the J call TRBJ1-4; 9 bases align to TRBD1. The CDR3 consists of 15 residues. V lost 5 bases and J lost 5; bases outside the gene matches: 9. From germline, CDR1 is SQVTM and CDR2 ANQGSEA. The CDR3 sequence is CSVTRGTGMNEKLFF. As DNA, the CDR3 is TGCAGCGTTACCCGCGGGACAGGGATGAATGAAAAACTGTTTTTT.

The rearrangement joins TRBV24-1 to TRBJ2-5; 7 bases match TRBD1. CDR3 length: 14 amino acids. J lost 3 bases, V lost 4 bases, and 4 bases had no gene match. Germline assignment: CDR1 KGHDR and CDR2 SFDVKD. The CDR3 is CATSDRDREETQYF. The CDR3 DNA reads as TGTGCCACCAGTGACCGAGACAGGGAAGAGACCCAGTACTTC.

This clonotype was counted ten times or more. The rearrangement links TRBV24-1 to TRBJ2-7, with 10 bases lining up with TRBD2. Germline lookup yields CDR1 KGHDR and CDR2 SFDVKD. Losses at the gene ends were 11 bases for V and 2 bases for J; bases not matched to a gene: 11. This CDR3 has 15 amino acids. The CDR3 loop reads CASPEIAGGTYEQYV. The DNA of the CDR3 is TGTGCCAGTCCCGAGATAGCGGGAGGCACCTACGAGCAGTACGTC.

V usage is TRBV12-3 or TRBV12-4 and J usage is TRBJ2-7; 9 nucleotides match TRBD2. CDR3 length: 14 amino acids. The J segment lost 3 bases and the V segment lost 5 bases, leaving 5 bases of the junction unmatched. The CDR3 DNA reads TGTGCCAGCAGTCCAGAGCGGGAGGTCTACGAGCAGTACGTC. It translates to CASSPEREVYEQYV.

This clonotype was found a few times. This chain joins TRBV4-2 and TRBJ1-6; D is uncertain. CDR1 is LGHNA and CDR2 is YNFKEQ in the germline V gene. Trimming shortened V by 4 bases and J by 5 bases, and 9 bases separated the two germline ends. The CDR3 totals 14 residues. In DNA form, the CDR3 reads TGTGCCAGCAGCCTAGACGGTGATAATTCACCCCTCCACTTT. Amino acid sequence: CASSLDGDNSPLHF.

V gene TRBV6-5 combines with J gene TRBJ2-7; unclear D gene. This CDR3 is built from 11 residues. V shed 8 bases and J shed 5 bases, with 10 bases lying between them. Germline V gives CDR1 MNHEY, CDR2 SVGAGI. The CDR3, as DNA: TGTGCCAGCGGCCCCCGAAACGAGCAGTACGTC. This translates into CASGPRNEQYV.

This clonotype was counted at least ten times. V and J are TRBV20-1 and TRBJ2-1; D possibly corresponds to TRBD1 (5 bases). This CDR3 comprises 13 residues. Germline V gene sequence: CDR1 DFQATT, CDR2 SNEGSKA (reference sequence). V lost 0 bases and J 14 bases, leaving 17 bases between the germline ends. The CDR3 spells CSARDPPAGKEFF. The CDR3 DNA sequence: TGCAGTGCTAGAGATCCCCCAGCAGGGAAAGAGTTCTTC.

In this sample, this clonotype turned up many times. The chain recombines TRBV28 with TRBJ2-5; possible D gene TRBD2, 5 bases. CDR1 and CDR2 (germline): MDHEN, SYDVKM. This CDR3 is 16 amino acids long. With 3 bases removed from V and 1 base from J, the gap between germline ends came to 15 bases. Here the CDR3 reads CASSFALAPFQETQYF. CDR3 bases: TGTGCCAGCAGTTTTGCCCTAGCACCCTTCCAAGAGACCCAGTACTTC.

This clonotype was detected ten times or more. V usage is TRBV5-1 and J usage is TRBJ2-3, with TRBD2 identical over 8 bases. The CDR3 is made up of 14 amino acids. The V gene end was trimmed by 2 bases and the J gene end by 6 bases; junction bases not matched to a gene: 5. CDR1 and CDR2 from the germline V gene are SGHRS and YFSETQ. The CDR3 sequence is CASSLAGAPDTQYF. As DNA, the CDR3 is TGCGCCAGCAGCTTAGCGGGAGCCCCCGATACGCAGTATTTT.

The chain is built from TRBV18 and TRBJ2-7; TRBD2 is a possible D gene (5 bases). From germline, CDR1 is KGHSH and CDR2 LQKENI. The CDR3 length is 15 residues. V gave up 3 bases and J gave up 3 bases, with 15 bases separating them. The CDR3 reads CASSPPTSGLYEQYF. The DNA of the CDR3 is TGTGCCAGCTCACCGCCCACGTCAGGACTCTACGAGCAGTACTTC.

This clonotype was observed at least ten times. V and J are TRBV24-1 and TRBJ1-1, with TRBD1 matching 7 bases. CDR1 and CDR2 from the germline V gene are KGHDR and SFDVKD. With 4 bases clipped from V and 7 bases from J, the junction kept 5 bases outside the gene matches. The CDR3 covers 13 residues. CDR3 amino acids: CATSEYRGGEAFF. CDR3 nucleotides: TGTGCCACCAGTGAGTACAGGGGAGGTGAAGCTTTCTTT.

The sample holds many counts of this clonotype. The chain uses TRBV20-1 and TRBJ1-1, with D maybe TRBD1 (5 bases). The germline CDR1 and CDR2 sequences are DFQATT and SNEGSKA (reference sequence). The ends were cut back, 5 bases at V and 1 base at J, with 5 bases in the middle. There are 11 residues in the CDR3. DNA of the CDR3: TGCAGTGCTCAGGGGAACACTGAAGCTTTCTTT. The encoded protein is CSAQGNTEAFF.

V usage is TRBV5-1 and J usage is TRBJ1-1; 8 nucleotides align to TRBD1. Losses at the gene ends were 3 bases for V and 1 base for J; bases not matched to a gene: 2. This CDR3 has 14 amino acids. Germline V lookup: CDR1 SGHRS, CDR2 YFSETQ. The CDR3 spells CASSWQGANTEAFF. The CDR3 region has the DNA TGCGCCAGCAGCTGGCAGGGGGCGAACACTGAAGCTTTCTTT.

This clonotype was seen repeatedly, ten times or more. V gene TRBV29-1 combines with J gene TRBJ1-1, with 7 bases that match TRBD1. V lost 0 bases to trimming and J lost 6 bases; unmatched junction nucleotides: 13. The CDR3 spans 16 residues. Germline V lookup: CDR1 SQVTM, CDR2 ANQGSEA. DNA for the CDR3: TGCAGCGTTGAAGATCGACAGGGAATGATATTTCCTGAAGCTTTCTTT. Amino acids: CSVEDRQGMIFPEAFF.